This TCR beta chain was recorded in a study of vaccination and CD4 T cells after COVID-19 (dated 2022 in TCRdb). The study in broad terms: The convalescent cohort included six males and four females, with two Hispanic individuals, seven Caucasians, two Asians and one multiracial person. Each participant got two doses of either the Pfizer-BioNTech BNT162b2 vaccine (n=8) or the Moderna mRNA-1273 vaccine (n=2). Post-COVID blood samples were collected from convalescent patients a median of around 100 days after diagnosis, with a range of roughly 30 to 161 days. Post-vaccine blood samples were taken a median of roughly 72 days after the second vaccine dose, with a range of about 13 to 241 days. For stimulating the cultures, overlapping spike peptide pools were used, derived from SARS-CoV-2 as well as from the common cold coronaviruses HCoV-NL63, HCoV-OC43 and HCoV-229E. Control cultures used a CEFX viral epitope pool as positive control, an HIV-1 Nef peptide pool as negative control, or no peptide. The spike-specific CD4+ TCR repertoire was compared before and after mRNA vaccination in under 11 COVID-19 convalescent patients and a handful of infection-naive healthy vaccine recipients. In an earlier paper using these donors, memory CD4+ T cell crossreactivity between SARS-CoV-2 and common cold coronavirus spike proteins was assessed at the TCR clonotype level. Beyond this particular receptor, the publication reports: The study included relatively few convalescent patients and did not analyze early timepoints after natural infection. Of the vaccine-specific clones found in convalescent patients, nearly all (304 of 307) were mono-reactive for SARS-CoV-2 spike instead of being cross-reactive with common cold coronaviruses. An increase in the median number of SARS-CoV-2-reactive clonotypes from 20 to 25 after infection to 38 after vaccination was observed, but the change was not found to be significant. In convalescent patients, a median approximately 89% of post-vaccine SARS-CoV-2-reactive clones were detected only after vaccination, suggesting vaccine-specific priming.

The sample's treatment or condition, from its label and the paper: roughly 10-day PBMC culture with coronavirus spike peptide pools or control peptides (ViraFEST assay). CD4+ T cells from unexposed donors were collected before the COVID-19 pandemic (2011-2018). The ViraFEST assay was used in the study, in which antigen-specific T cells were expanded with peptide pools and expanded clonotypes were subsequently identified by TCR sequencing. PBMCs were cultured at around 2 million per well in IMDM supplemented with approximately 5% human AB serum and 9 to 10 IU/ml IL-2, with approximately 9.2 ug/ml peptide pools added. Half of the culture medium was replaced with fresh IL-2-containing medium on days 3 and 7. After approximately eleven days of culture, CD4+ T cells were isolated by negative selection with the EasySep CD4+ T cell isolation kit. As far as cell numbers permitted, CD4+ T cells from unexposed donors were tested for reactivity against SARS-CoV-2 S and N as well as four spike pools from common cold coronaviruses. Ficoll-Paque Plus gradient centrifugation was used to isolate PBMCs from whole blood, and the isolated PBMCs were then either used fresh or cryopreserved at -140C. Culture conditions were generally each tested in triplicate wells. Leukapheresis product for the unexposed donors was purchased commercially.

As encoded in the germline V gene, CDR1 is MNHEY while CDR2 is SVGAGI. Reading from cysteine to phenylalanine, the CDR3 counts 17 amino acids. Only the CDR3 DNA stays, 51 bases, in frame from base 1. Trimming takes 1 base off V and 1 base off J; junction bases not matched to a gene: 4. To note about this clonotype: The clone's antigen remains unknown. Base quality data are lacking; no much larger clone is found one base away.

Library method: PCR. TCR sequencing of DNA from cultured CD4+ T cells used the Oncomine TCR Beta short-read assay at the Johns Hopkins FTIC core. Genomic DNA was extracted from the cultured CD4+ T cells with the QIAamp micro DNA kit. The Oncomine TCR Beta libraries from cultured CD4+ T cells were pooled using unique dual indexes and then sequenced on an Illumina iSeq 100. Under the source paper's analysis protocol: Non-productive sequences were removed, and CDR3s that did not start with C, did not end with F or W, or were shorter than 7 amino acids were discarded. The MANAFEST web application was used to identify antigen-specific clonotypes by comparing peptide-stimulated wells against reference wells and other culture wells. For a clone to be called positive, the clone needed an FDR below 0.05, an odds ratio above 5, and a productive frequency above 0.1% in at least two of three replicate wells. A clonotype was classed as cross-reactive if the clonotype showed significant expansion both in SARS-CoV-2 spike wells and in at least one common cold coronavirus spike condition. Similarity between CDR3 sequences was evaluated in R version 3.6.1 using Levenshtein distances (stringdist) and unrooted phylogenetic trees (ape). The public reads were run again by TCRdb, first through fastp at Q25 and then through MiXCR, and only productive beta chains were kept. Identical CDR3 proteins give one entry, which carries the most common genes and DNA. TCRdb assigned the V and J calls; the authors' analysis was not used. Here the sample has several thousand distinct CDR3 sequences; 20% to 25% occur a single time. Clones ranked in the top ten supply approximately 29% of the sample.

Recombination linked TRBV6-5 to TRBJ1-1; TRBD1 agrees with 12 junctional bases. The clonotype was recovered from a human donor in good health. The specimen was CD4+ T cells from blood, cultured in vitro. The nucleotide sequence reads TGTGCCAGCAGTTACTTAGGGACAGGGGGCGCGAACACTGAAGCTTTCTTT. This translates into CASSYLGTGGANTEAFF.